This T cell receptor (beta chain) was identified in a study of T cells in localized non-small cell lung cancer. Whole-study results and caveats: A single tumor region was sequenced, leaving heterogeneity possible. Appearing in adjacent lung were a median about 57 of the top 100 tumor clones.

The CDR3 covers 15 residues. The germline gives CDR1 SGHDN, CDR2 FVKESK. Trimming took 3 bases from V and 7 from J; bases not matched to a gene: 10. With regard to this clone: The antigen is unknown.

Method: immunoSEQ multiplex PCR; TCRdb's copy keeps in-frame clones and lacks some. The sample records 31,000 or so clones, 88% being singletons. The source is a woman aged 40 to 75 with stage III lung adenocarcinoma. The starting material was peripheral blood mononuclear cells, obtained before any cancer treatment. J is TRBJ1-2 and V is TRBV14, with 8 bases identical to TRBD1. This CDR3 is CASSQATGEVGGYTF. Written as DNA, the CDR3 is TGTGCCAGCAGCCAGGCGACAGGGGAAGTTGGTGGCTACACCTTC.